What follows are 19 T cell receptor beta chains derived from one specimen sequenced in a study of tissue T cells after allogeneic stem cell transplantation (dated 2022 in TCRdb). The library was prepared using the immunoSEQ multiplex PCR assay. The clones in this table, taken by TCRdb from immuneACCESS, are in-frame only. Not every clone is retained; where verified, under half of the shortfall comes from an unresolved V gene, and the cause of the rest is unknown. In this sample the table shows roughly 2,800 clones, 62% of which occur a single time. About 16% of the sample lies in the top ten. Reading the label with the study, this specimen's time point is: human tissue collected at research (rapid) autopsy. Over an approximately 3-year period, a research-autopsy study prospectively enrolled fewer than ten adult allo-HCT recipients who had steroid-refractory GVHD. This sample comprised ascending colon tissue, obtained at autopsy. The receptors were gathered from a male patient aged 60 or over with steroid-refractory graft-versus-host disease after an allogeneic stem cell transplant. After a transplant, some T cells may be the graft donor's own cells.

By sample fraction, this clone is medium-sized. The chain uses TRBV2 and TRBJ2-7; no clear D. Trimming cost V 7 bases and J 3 bases, with 13 bases left between them. Germline values: CDR1 SNHLY, CDR2 FYNNEI. The CDR3 is 13 amino acids. CDR3 sequence reads: CASTIGLGYEQYF. The DNA for the CDR3 is TGTGCCAGCACTATTGGGTTGGGCTACGAGCAGTACTTC.

The V gene is TRBV7-8, the J gene TRBJ2-2; TRBD2 matches 8 bases. The V and J ends lost 8 bases and 5 bases, in that order; junction bases with no gene match: 10. This CDR3 has 15 residues. Germline CDR1 reads SGHVS; CDR2 reads FQNEAQ. For the CDR3, the DNA is TGTGCCAGCCGTCTCGCGGGGGGTCGTACCGGGGAGCTGTTTTTT. It specifies CASRLAGGRTGELFF.

In this sample, this clone turned up a few times. This chain uses TRBV3-1 (or the pseudogene TRBV3-2) with TRBJ2-1; D is perhaps TRBD1 or TRBD2 (5 bases each). Trimming left V 0 bases short and J 9 bases short, with 15 bases between. The CDR3 is 15 residues long. Per the germline V gene, CDR1 is LGHDT and CDR2 is YNNKEL (reference sequence). CDR3: CASSQDWDGYGEQFF. CDR3 nucleotides: TGTGCCAGCAGCCAAGATTGGGACGGCTACGGTGAGCAGTTCTTC.

This rearrangement joins TRBV7-3 to TRBJ2-5; TRBD2 is a possible D gene (6 bases). V was cut by 2 bases and J by 5 bases, with 12 bases left in between. CDR3 length equals 14 residues. Germline lookup yields CDR1 SGHTA and CDR2 FQGTGA. The CDR3 DNA sequence: TGTGCCAGCAGCTTAGGAGGGCCCATGGAGACCCAGTACTTC. Amino acids: CASSLGGPMETQYF.

By sample share, this clone is large. This chain links TRBV4-2 with TRBJ2-7, with 9 bases aligning to TRBD1. V trimming: 5 bases; J trimming: 2 bases; junction bases outside the gene matches: 1. Germline V gene data show CDR1 as LGHNA and CDR2 as YNFKEQ. The CDR3 length is 13 residues. The CDR3 reads CASSGQGPYEQYF. In nucleotides, the CDR3 is TGTGCCAGCAGCGGACAGGGGCCCTACGAGCAGTACTTC.

The chain employs TRBV18 and TRBJ1-1, with D tentatively TRBD1 (5 bases). The CDR3 has 13 residues. Trimming cost V 4 bases and J 4 bases, with 10 bases left between them. Germline V gene lookup returns CDR1 KGHSH and CDR2 LQKENI. Here the CDR3 reads CASSLGEITEAFF. CDR3 nucleotide sequence: TGTGCCAGCTCACTAGGGGAGATCACTGAAGCTTTCTTT. Full variable domain (rest looked up from reference TRBV18 and TRBJ1-1): NAGVMQNPRHLVRRRGQEARLRCSPMKGHSHVYWYRQLPEEGLKFMVYLQKENIIDESGMPKERFSAEFPKEGPSILRIQQVVRGDSAAYFCASSLGEITEAFFGQGTRLTVV.

The gene calls are TRBV29-1 and TRBJ2-1; 8 nucleotides match TRBD2. Trimming at V came to 7 bases and at J to 7 bases, leaving 3 bases not matched to a gene. This CDR3 spans 11 amino acids. Germline CDR1 is SQVTM and CDR2 is ANQGSEA. This CDR3 reads CSAAGGNEQFF. For the CDR3, the DNA is TGCAGCGCTGCGGGGGGAAATGAGCAGTTCTTC.

This clone showed up just a few times. The chain is built from TRBV19 and TRBJ1-5; 8 bases fit TRBD1. The CDR3 length is 17 residues. The ends lost 3 bases at V and 4 bases at J; junction bases unmatched: 11. CDR1 LNHDA and CDR2 SQIVND come from the germline V gene (reference sequence). CDR3 loop: CASSIRRGLRINQPQHF. In nucleotides, the CDR3 is TGTGCCAGTAGTATTCGCAGGGGGCTCCGAATTAATCAGCCCCAGCATTTT. Combining the CDR3 with reference TRBV19 and TRBJ1-5 gives the whole variable domain DGGITQSPKYLFRKEGQNVTLSCEQNLNHDAMYWYRQDPGQGLRLIYYSQIVNDFQKGDIAEGYSVSREKKESFPLTVTSAQKNPTAFYLCASSIRRGLRINQPQHFGDGTRLSIL.

The chain joins TRBV29-1 to TRBJ1-3; D is possibly TRBD1 (6 bases). The CDR3 has 13 residues. The V end lost 4 bases, the J end lost 0 bases, and 7 bases lay between the germline ends. Germline V gives CDR1 SQVTM, CDR2 ANQGSEA. CDR3 protein: CSVGGGSGNTIYF. The CDR3 coding sequence is TGCAGCGTTGGAGGGGGCTCTGGAAACACCATATATTTT. The full variable domain, rest sourced from reference TRBV29-1 and TRBJ1-3, is SAVISQKPSRDICQRGTSLTIQCQVDSQVTMMFWYRQQPGQSLTLIATANQGSEATYESGFVIDKFPISRPNLTFSTLTVSNMSPEDSSIYLCSVGGGSGNTIYFGEGSWLTVV.

In its sample, this clone is medium-sized. The V call is TRBV4-1, the J call TRBJ2-7; 7 bases match TRBD1. Germline CDR1 MGHRA, CDR2 YSYEKL. The trim removed 0 bases at V and 4 bases at J, leaving 6 bases unmatched. The CDR3 is 15 amino acids. CDR3: CASSQDTRQGYEQYF. CDR3 DNA: TGCGCCAGCAGCCAAGATACGAGACAGGGTTACGAGCAGTACTTC.

The chain has TRBV6-5 and TRBJ1-3; the D is unclear. V was shortened by 4 bases and J by 0 bases, with 7 bases between the two germline ends. This CDR3 is 14 amino acids long. Germline-derived CDR1 and CDR2 are MNHEY and SVGAGI. The CDR3 DNA follows: TGTGCCAGCAGTTGGTCCAACTCTGGAAACACCATATATTTT. Translated: CASSWSNSGNTIYF.

This chain uses TRBV18 with TRBJ2-6, with D unclear. V was shortened by 1 base and J by 2 bases, with 9 bases between the two germline ends. The length of the CDR3 is 16 residues. The germline CDR1 and CDR2 sequences are KGHSH and LQKENI. CDR3 loop: CASSPRDRPGANVLTF. The CDR3 coding sequence is TGTGCCAGCTCACCACGGGATCGACCTGGGGCCAACGTCCTGACTTTC.

The chain couples TRBV7-2 to TRBJ2-2; TRBD2 matches 9 bases. Trimming cost V 6 bases and J 7 bases; bases outside gene matches: 12. The CDR3 is 16 amino acids. The germline V gene encodes CDR1 SGHTA and CDR2 FQGNSA. The DNA for the CDR3 is TGTGCCAGCAGTTTAAATGGCGGGGGGGCCGGCGGGGAGCTGTTTTTT. Amino acid sequence: CASSLNGGGAGGELFF.

There are a few counts of this clone. This chain uses TRBV6-2 or TRBV6-3 with TRBJ2-2; D not certain. CDR1 MNHEY and CDR2 SVGEGT come from the germline V gene. The V end was cut by 5 bases, the J end by 5 bases, with 21 bases between. The CDR3 totals 17 residues. CDR3 bases: TGTGCCAGCAGTGACCGCGGAGTGGGTCTTTTTACCGGGGAGCTGTTTTTT. Its protein is CASSDRGVGLFTGELFF.

The CDR3 region has the DNA TGCGCCAGCAGCAACAACCGTCCTAGGTCCTACGAGCAGTACTTC. Protein product: CASSNNRPRSYEQYF. The rearrangement uses TRBV4-3 and TRBJ2-7; D uncertain. From germline, CDR1 is LGHNA and CDR2 YSLEER. The CDR3 is 15 amino acids. With 5 bases removed from V and 1 base from J, the gap between germline ends came to 15 bases.

The DNA for the CDR3 is TGCGCCAGCAGACAGGGCCCGTCGGGTAATGAAAAACTGTTTTTT. Translating it yields CASRQGPSGNEKLFF. The rearrangement joins TRBV5-1 to TRBJ1-4; D is possibly TRBD1 (6 bases). Germline V gene data show CDR1 as SGHRS and CDR2 as YFSETQ. Trimming took off 5 bases at V and 4 bases at J, with 15 bases between the two ends. The CDR3 contains 15 residues.

The table lists this clone with a few counts. The chain uses TRBV5-4 and TRBJ2-1; no clear D gene. The CDR3 contains 15 residues. Trimming shortened V by 2 bases and J by 5 bases, and 14 bases separated the two germline ends. Germline V gives CDR1 SGHNT, CDR2 YYREEE (reference sequence). CDR3: CASSFDRLVNNEQFF. CDR3 coding DNA: TGTGCCAGCAGCTTTGATCGGCTAGTGAACAATGAGCAGTTCTTC.

J is TRBJ1-5 and V is TRBV5-1; D remains unclear. CDR1 is SGHRS and CDR2 is YFSETQ in the germline V gene. V lost 6 bases and J 9 bases, leaving 22 bases between the germline ends. This CDR3 is 15 amino acids long. In DNA form, the CDR3 reads TGCGCCAGCAAGGTCCAGGACGGACCCGGGTGGCCCCAGCATTTT. Translated: CASKVQDGPGWPQHF. Full variable domain (outside the CDR3, taken from reference TRBV5-1 and TRBJ1-5): KAGVTQTPRYLIKTRGQQVTLSCSPISGHRSVSWYQQTPGQGLQFLFEYFSETQRNKGNFPGRFSGRQFSNSRSEMNVSTLELGDSALYLCASKVQDGPGWPQHFGDGTRLSIL.

The chain joins TRBV6-1 to TRBJ1-5; D not resolved. Germline CDR1 is MNHNS and CDR2 is SASEGT. The CDR3 sequence is 14 residues long. The V end was cut by 1 base, the J end by 7 bases, with 11 bases between. The CDR3 sequence is CASSEGASPQPQHF. In nucleotides, the CDR3 is TGTGCCAGCAGTGAAGGAGCCAGCCCCCAGCCCCAGCATTTT.